Given below is one T cell receptor beta chain in context. Its specificity is unknown. There are 14 residues in the CDR3. V was clipped by 6 bases and J by 1 base, with 12 bases between them. The germline V gene has CDR1 MGHRA and CDR2 YSYEKL. Sample-barcoded 5' priming and a J-beta primer mix drove a second PCR of about 7 to 11 cycles. The template-switch adaptor was a 5' adaptor with 12 random nucleotides. It tagged each cDNA molecule. TCRdb analysed the 5' RACE reads with MiXCR anew, one entry per CDR3 protein. The table lists about 1.8 million distinct CDR3 sequences, approximately 50% of them singletons. The entry originates in a study of blood T cells in healthy people across ages. Study-level information: About one barcoded beta molecule per two T cells came from capture by template switching.

Study-level points and caveats: Strongly correlated with naive T cell percentage was TCR beta diversity. Roughly linearly, TCR beta diversity per million T cells fell as age increased.

Sequencing used blood. The chain carries TRBV4-1 and TRBJ1-1; possibly TRBD1 for D (5 bases). This clonotype was obtained from a woman in her forties in good health. CDR3 sequence: CASRLPGQNTEAFF. In DNA, the CDR3 is TGCGCCAGCAGGCTCCCCGGACAGAACACTGAAGCTTTCTTT.